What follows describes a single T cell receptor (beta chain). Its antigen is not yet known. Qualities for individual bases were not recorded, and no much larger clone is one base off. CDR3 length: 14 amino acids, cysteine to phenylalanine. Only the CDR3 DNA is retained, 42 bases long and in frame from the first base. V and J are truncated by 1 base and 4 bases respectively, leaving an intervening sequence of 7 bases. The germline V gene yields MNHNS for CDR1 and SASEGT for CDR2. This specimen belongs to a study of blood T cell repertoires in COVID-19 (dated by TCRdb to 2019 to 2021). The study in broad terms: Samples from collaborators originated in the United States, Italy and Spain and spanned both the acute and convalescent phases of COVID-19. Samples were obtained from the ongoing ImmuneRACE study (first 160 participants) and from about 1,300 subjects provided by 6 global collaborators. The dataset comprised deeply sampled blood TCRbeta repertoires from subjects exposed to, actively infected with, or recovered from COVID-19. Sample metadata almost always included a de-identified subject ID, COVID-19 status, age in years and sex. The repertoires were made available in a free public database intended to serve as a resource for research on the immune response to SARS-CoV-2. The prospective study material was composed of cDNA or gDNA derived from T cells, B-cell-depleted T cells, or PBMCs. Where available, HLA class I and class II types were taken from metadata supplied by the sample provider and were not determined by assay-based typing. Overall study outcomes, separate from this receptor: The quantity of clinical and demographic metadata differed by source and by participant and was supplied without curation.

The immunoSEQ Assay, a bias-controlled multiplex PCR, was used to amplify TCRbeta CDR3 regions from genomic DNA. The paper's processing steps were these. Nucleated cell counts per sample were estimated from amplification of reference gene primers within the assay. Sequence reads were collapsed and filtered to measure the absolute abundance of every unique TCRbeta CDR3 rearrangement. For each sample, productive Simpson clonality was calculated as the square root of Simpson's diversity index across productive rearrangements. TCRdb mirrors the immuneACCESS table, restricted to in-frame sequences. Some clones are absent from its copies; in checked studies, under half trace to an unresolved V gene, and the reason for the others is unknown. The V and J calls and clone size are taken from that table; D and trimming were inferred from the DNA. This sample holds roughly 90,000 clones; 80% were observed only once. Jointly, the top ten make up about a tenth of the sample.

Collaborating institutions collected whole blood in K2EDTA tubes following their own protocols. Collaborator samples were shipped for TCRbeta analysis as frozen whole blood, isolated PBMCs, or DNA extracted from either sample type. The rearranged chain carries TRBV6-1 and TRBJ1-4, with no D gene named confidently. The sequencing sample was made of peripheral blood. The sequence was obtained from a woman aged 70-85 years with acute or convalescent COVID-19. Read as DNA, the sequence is TGTGCCAGCAGTGAAGGTCACAATAATGAAAAACTGTTTTTT. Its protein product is CASSEGHNNEKLFF.